Described below is a single T cell receptor (beta chain) sequence and its context. The target antigen is unknown. Here immunoSEQ multiplex PCR was the method, and the copy in TCRdb shows in-frame clones only, minus some. The data show 10,000 to 15,000 clones, 84% seen once. Every patient experienced relapse after autologous stem cell transplantation, and brentuximab vedotin exposure varied. This specimen belongs to a study of PD-1 blockade in classical Hodgkin lymphoma. Study observations and caveats: Why the repertoires differ is still unclear, perhaps disease activity or prior therapy. Some patients began nivolumab under 1 year after ASCT. These patients were excluded from later analyses. CD8+ TCR diversity did not rise significantly by C4D1, unlike CD4+.

The CDR3 covers 12 residues. CDR1 and CDR2 from the germline V gene are GTSNPN and SVGIG (reference sequence). The ends were cut back, 3 bases at V and 6 bases at J, with 10 bases in the middle. The chain combines TRBV30 with TRBJ2-3; unclear D gene. The receptor was isolated from a human donor with classical Hodgkin lymphoma. The sequencing here drew on peripheral blood mononuclear cells (PBMCs), taken at baseline. The CDR3 nucleotides read TGTGCCTGGAGCCCGATCGCGGATACGCAGTATTTT. Amino acids: CAWSPIADTQYF.